Each of the 27 T cell receptor beta chains below was sequenced from the same sample in a study of T-cell memory formation after mild COVID-19. One entry per CDR3 protein, called by TCRdb with MiXCR from the 5' RACE reads. This table holds 90,000 to 120,000 distinct CDR3 sequences, roughly a sixth found once. Sequenced sample: PBMCs or a T cell subset sorted from them (not recorded which). Receptor source: a man between 18 and 35 years old who had mild COVID-19 (a few samples of this study predate the infection). Cell type and time point are not known.

J is TRBJ1-2 and V is TRBV7-2; weak D call: TRBD1 (6 bases). The CDR3 covers 13 residues. The germline gives CDR1 SGHTA, CDR2 FQGNSA. Trimming stripped 5 bases from V and 7 bases from J, with 14 bases between. DNA of the CDR3: TGTGCCAGCAGCCCAACGGGGGCGCGTGGCTACACCTTC. Translating gives CASSPTGARGYTF.

The genes are TRBV20-1 and TRBJ1-2, with D hard to call. There are 10 residues in the CDR3. Germline CDR1 is DFQATT and CDR2 is SNEGSKA (reference sequence). The chain's CDR3 is CSNEIEGYTF. For the CDR3, the DNA is TGCAGCAACGAAATAGAGGGCTACACCTTC.

This clonotype was recorded many times. The chain links TRBV6-5 to TRBJ2-5; 8 bases agree with TRBD2. The length of the CDR3 is 15 residues. The J segment lost 5 bases and the V segment lost 2 bases, leaving 7 bases of the junction unmatched. Germline V gene lookup returns CDR1 MNHEY and CDR2 SVGAGI. The CDR3 bases are TGTGCCAGCAGTTACCTCGGTAGCGGGGTGGAGACCCAGTACTTC. Its protein is CASSYLGSGVETQYF.

The chain uses TRBV10-3 and TRBJ2-1, with D possibly matching TRBD2 (5 bases). The CDR3 consists of 14 residues. Per germline, CDR1 ENHRY and CDR2 SYGVKD. Between the trimmed V and J ends, which lost 6 bases and 1 base, there was a span of 10 bases. The CDR3 DNA reads as TGTGCCATCAGAGACGGGGTATCCTACAATGAGCAGTTCTTC. This gives the protein CAIRDGVSYNEQFF.

A few counts support this clonotype. This rearrangement joins TRBV12-3 or TRBV12-4 to TRBJ1-2; possible D gene TRBD1, 6 bases. This CDR3 region has 15 residues. With 6 bases removed from V and 8 bases from J, the gap between germline ends came to 22 bases. CDR3 amino acids: CASRRGRGGLRGYTF. CDR3 DNA: TGTGCCAGCAGACGAGGACGTGGGGGGCTCCGAGGCTACACCTTC.

This rearrangement joins TRBV19 to TRBJ1-2; D might be TRBD1 (6 bases). In germline, CDR1 is LNHDA, CDR2 SQIVND (reference sequence). The CDR3 consists of 14 residues. Trimming removed 6 bases at V and 4 bases at J, with 15 bases between. CDR3 coding DNA: TGTGCCAGTAGGCGGTCAGGGGACTTCTATGGCTACACCTTC. Its translation is CASRRSGDFYGYTF.

This clonotype was detected a few times. The chain couples TRBV5-5 to TRBJ2-7; perhaps D is TRBD1 or TRBD2 (5 bases each). V lost 1 base, J lost 1 base, and 6 bases lay in between. This CDR3 is 13 amino acids long. The V gene's germline CDR1 is SGHKS and CDR2 YYEKEE (reference sequence). CDR3 protein: CASSLWGSYEQYV. The CDR3 DNA is TGTGCCAGCAGCTTGTGGGGGTCCTACGAGCAGTACGTC.

This clonotype has a handful of counts. The chain carries TRBV11-2 and TRBJ1-3; D is undetermined. V was pared by 5 bases and J by 0 bases, with 5 bases between. Germline V CDR1 and CDR2: SGHAT, FQNNGV. The CDR3 runs 13 residues. The CDR3: CASSPPSGNTIYF. In DNA, the CDR3 is TGTGCCAGCAGCCCCCCCTCTGGAAACACCATATATTTT.

This clonotype was picked up many times. The chain couples TRBV3-1 to TRBJ2-2; TRBD2 matches 9 bases. CDR3 length: 15 amino acids. Germline CDR1 reads LGHDT; CDR2 reads YNNKEL (reference sequence). V was pared by 7 bases and J by 6 bases, with 9 bases of the junction left unmatched. The CDR3 DNA reads TGTGCCAGCACCCCAAGCCAGCGGGGGGCCGGGGAGCTGTTTTTT. This sequence encodes CASTPSQRGAGELFF.

In its sample, this clonotype was seen a few times. J is TRBJ1-2 and V is TRBV7-9; possibly TRBD1 for D (6 bases). Between the trimmed V and J ends, which lost 3 bases and 0 bases, there was a span of 11 bases. This CDR3 is 15 amino acids long. Germline V gives CDR1 SEHNR, CDR2 FQNEAQ (reference sequence). Here the CDR3 reads CASSFGGGANYGYTF. The CDR3, as DNA: TGTGCCAGCAGCTTTGGAGGGGGAGCTAACTATGGCTACACCTTC.

A few counts support this clonotype. The rearrangement links TRBV27 to TRBJ2-3; 9 bases are shared with TRBD2. Germline V gene sequence: CDR1 MNHEY, CDR2 SMNVEV (reference sequence). The CDR3 sequence is 18 residues long. The V segment lost 0 bases and the J segment 2 bases; nucleotides outside the gene matches: 9. DNA for the CDR3: TGTGCCAGCAGTTTATCGGGTAGCGGGGGATTCTACACAGATACGCAGTATTTT. It translates to CASSLSGSGGFYTDTQYF.

The J gene is TRBJ2-3, the V gene TRBV5-1, with a tentative D call TRBD2 (7 bases). V shed 5 bases and J shed 0 bases, with 13 bases lying between them. Germline V gene lookup returns CDR1 SGHRS and CDR2 YFSETQ. This CDR3 spans 15 amino acids. CDR3 in DNA: TGCGCCAGCAGGGGCCGGGGGGCTAGCACAGATACGCAGTATTTT. As protein: CASRGRGASTDTQYF.

The chain employs TRBV5-1 and TRBJ2-6, with no clear D. This CDR3 comprises 15 residues. Trimming took 4 bases from V and 2 from J, leaving 10 bases between them. Germline V lookup: CDR1 SGHRS, CDR2 YFSETQ. DNA of the CDR3: TGCGCCAGCAGCGGAGCTATTACTGGGGCCAACGTCCTGACTTTC. Translated: CASSGAITGANVLTF.

The chain carries TRBV20-1 and TRBJ1-1; maybe TRBD1 (6 bases). CDR1 is DFQATT and CDR2 is SNEGSKA in the germline V gene (reference sequence). The CDR3 consists of 13 residues. V lost 5 bases to trimming and J lost 0 bases, with 10 bases between them. CDR3 sequence reads: CSAEGDMNTEAFF. In nucleotides, the CDR3 is TGCAGTGCTGAAGGGGACATGAACACTGAAGCTTTCTTT.

This clonotype occurred a few times. The V gene is TRBV6-1, the J gene TRBJ2-7; D may be TRBD2 (5 bases). CDR1 and CDR2 from the germline V gene are MNHNS and SASEGT. This CDR3 has 15 residues. The V gene lost 4 bases and the J gene lost 1 base, with 14 bases spanning the gap. The CDR3: CASSVELVVSYEQYV. In DNA, the CDR3 is TGTGCCAGCAGTGTTGAACTAGTTGTGTCCTACGAGCAGTACGTC.

CDR3 nucleotide sequence: TGTGCCACGCTCGACCCCGGCGAGGGATCAGATACGCAGTATTTT. As protein: CATLDPGEGSDTQYF. The V call is TRBV24-1, the J call TRBJ2-3; possible D gene TRBD2, 5 bases. This CDR3 contains 15 residues. The germline V and J ends were trimmed by 10 bases and 4 bases, with 20 bases remaining between them. CDR1 and CDR2 from the germline V gene are KGHDR and SFDVKD.

This clonotype was recorded a few times. The CDR3 sequence: CASSPDPNTGELFF. The DNA for the CDR3 is TGCGCCAGCAGCCCCGATCCAAACACCGGGGAGCTGTTTTTT. The V gene is TRBV5-1, the J gene TRBJ2-2; D gene uncertain. Germline CDR1 and CDR2: SGHRS and YFSETQ. Trimming stripped 4 bases from V and 2 bases from J, with 9 bases between. The CDR3 length is 14 residues.

This clonotype appeared a few times. This sequence joins TRBV18 and TRBJ2-2; D uncertain. V lost 3 bases and J 4 bases, leaving 6 bases between the germline ends. This CDR3 contains 13 residues. Germline V gene data show CDR1 as KGHSH and CDR2 as LQKENI. CDR3 residues: CASSPGITGELFF. The CDR3 coding sequence is TGTGCCAGCTCACCGGGAATCACCGGGGAGCTGTTTTTT.

This clonotype was found a few times. The chain uses TRBV7-8 and TRBJ2-3; D gene ambiguous. The CDR3 length is 14 residues. Trimming left V 5 bases short and J 6 bases short, with 15 bases between. Germline loops: CDR1 SGHVS, CDR2 FQNEAQ. In DNA form, the CDR3 reads TGTGCCAGCAGCCCGGAAGGCTGGGCGGATACGCAGTATTTT. Translating gives CASSPEGWADTQYF. Variable domain in full (rest from reference TRBV7-8 and TRBJ2-3): GAGVSQSPRYKVAKRGQDVALRCDPISGHVSLFWYQQALGQGPEFLTYFQNEAQLDKSGLPSDRFFAERPEGSVSTLKIQRTQQEDSAVYLCASSPEGWADTQYFGPGTRLTVL.

The sample holds many counts of this clonotype. This rearrangement joins TRBV11-2 to TRBJ2-3; 9 nucleotides line up with TRBD2. Trimming at V came to 6 bases and at J to 2 bases, leaving 6 bases not matched to a gene. CDR1 and CDR2 (germline): SGHAT, FQNNGV. This CDR3 region has 15 residues. CDR3 sequence (DNA): TGTGCCAGCAGGCAAAAGCGGGGGGCCACAGATACGCAGTATTTT. Its translation: CASRQKRGATDTQYF.

This clonotype was counted only a few times. V and J are TRBV5-1 and TRBJ2-1; D may be TRBD2 (5 bases). Per germline, CDR1 SGHRS and CDR2 YFSETQ. V was pared by 3 bases and J by 6 bases, with 16 bases between. This CDR3 is built from 15 residues. The CDR3, as DNA: TGCGCCAGCAGCTGGGGTTCGGGATGGGGCAATGAGCAGTTCTTC. It is translated as CASSWGSGWGNEQFF.

V gene TRBV12-3 or TRBV12-4 combines with J gene TRBJ2-1; no firm D call. Trimming removed 8 bases at V and 8 bases at J, with 13 bases between. This CDR3 has 12 residues. The CDR3 reads CASGLTQDEQFF. The CDR3 DNA follows: TGTGCCAGCGGCCTGACTCAAGATGAGCAGTTCTTC.

This clonotype was seen a handful of times. The rearrangement links TRBV2 to TRBJ1-6, with 8 positions matching TRBD1. Looked up from germline, CDR1 is SNHLY and CDR2 is FYNNEI. V was clipped by 7 bases and J by 10 bases; unmatched bases: 9. This CDR3 has 14 amino acids. Written as DNA, the CDR3 is TGTGCCAGCACCATACCGGGACAGGCATCACCCCTCCACTTT. Translation: CASTIPGQASPLHF.

The genes are TRBV4-1 and TRBJ1-2; 10 positions match TRBD1. The trim removed 0 bases at V and 5 bases at J, leaving 3 bases unmatched. The CDR3 loop spans 15 amino acids. CDR1 is MGHRA, CDR2 YSYEKL, per germline. The CDR3 sequence is CASSQDWTGGYGYTF. Here the CDR3 DNA reads TGCGCCAGCAGCCAAGACTGGACAGGGGGGTATGGCTACACCTTC.

This clonotype came up a few times. The V and J genes are TRBV6-6 and TRBJ2-1; the D is unclear. In germline, CDR1 is MNHNY, CDR2 SVGAGI (reference sequence). The CDR3 runs to 14 residues. The V gene lost 6 bases and the J gene lost 9 bases, with 18 bases spanning the gap. Here the CDR3 DNA reads TGTGCCAGCAGAAAACTCCAGGAGTTGGGTGAGCAGTTCTTC. Translation: CASRKLQELGEQFF.

V usage is TRBV5-1 and J usage is TRBJ2-7; TRBD1 matches at 7 bases. This CDR3 has 13 amino acids. J gave up 7 bases and V 5 bases, and 9 bases lay outside the gene matches. Germline lookup yields CDR1 SGHRS and CDR2 YFSETQ. The CDR3 DNA reads TGCGCCAGCAGTCGTACAGGGGATCGGGAGCAGTACGTC. The encoded protein is CASSRTGDREQYV.

V usage is TRBV11-2 and J usage is TRBJ2-1, with D possibly being TRBD2 (6 bases). CDR3 length: 14 residues. Trimming removed 5 bases at V and 5 bases at J, with 13 bases between. Germline values: CDR1 SGHAT, CDR2 FQNNGV. The CDR3 spells CASSPGLHDNEQFF. Written as DNA, the CDR3 is TGTGCCAGCAGCCCGGGACTCCATGACAATGAGCAGTTCTTC.